This T cell receptor beta chain was captured by sequencing in a study of T cells in tuberculosis. Study overall: IGRA-negative adolescents, IGRA-positive adolescents with latent tuberculosis and adults with active tuberculosis formed this South African cohort.

With regard to this clone: Antigen: not known.

The study's findings and limits: Smaller alpha distances in active tuberculosis partly reflected shorter CDR3-alpha lengths. Active tuberculosis TCR-alpha repertoires lay closer to GMM-specific TCRs than IGRA-negative controls, suggesting clonal expansion. Using the GMM-specific repertoire gave about 90% accuracy versus approximately 70% with motifs.

Measured with immunoSEQ multiplex PCR; TCRdb has only the in-frame clones, and not every one. The sample lists fewer than 40,000 clones; about 97% were seen once. Germline V gene data show CDR1 as ENHRY and CDR2 as SYGVKD. CDR3 length: 15 amino acids. V was pared by 0 bases and J by 2 bases, with 1 base of the junction left unmatched. The sequence derives from a donor aged 10-29 years with latent tuberculosis or without tuberculosis infection. The J gene is TRBJ2-7, the V gene TRBV10-3; 10 bases fit TRBD2. Sequenced material: PBMCs. CDR3 region: CAISESSGGAYEQYF. CDR3 bases: TGTGCCATCAGTGAGTCGAGCGGGGGGGCCTACGAGCAGTACTTC.